This TCR beta chain came from a study of regulatory T cells in long-lasting Graves disease. Time point here: persistent/refractory GD, antithyroid drugs over 5 years with positive TRAb. The TCR library was made from RNA that had been extracted from PBMCs in TRIzol. Ten or more counts support this clonotype. Arm-PCR of CDR3 regions with iRepertoire HTBI primers generated TCR beta libraries. TCRdb called the multiplex PCR reads again in MiXCR, with one record for every CDR3 protein. The sample lists about 290,000 distinct CDR3 sequences, 22% occurring once. Germline V gene data show CDR1 as MNHEY and CDR2 as SVGAGI. V lost 2 bases to trimming and J lost 6 bases; unmatched junction nucleotides: 5. This CDR3 contains 14 residues.

The receptor's source is a female donor with Graves disease. The genes are TRBV6-5 and TRBJ1-2, with TRBD1 matching over 8 bases. The sample here was peripheral blood mononuclear cells (PBMCs), taken when the disease was refractory, from a patient treated with antithyroid drugs. CDR3 residues: CASSYGQGVDGYTF. The CDR3 region has the DNA TGTGCCAGCAGTTACGGACAGGGAGTAGATGGCTACACCTTC.